The present T cell receptor beta chain was sequenced within a study of T cells after yellow fever vaccination. Study overall: By means of CD3, CD45RA, CCR7 and CD95, the EM, EMRA, CM and Tscm memory subsets were sorted. Findings and caveats of the study: Reappearing after the booster were most of the clones from primary vaccination (around 96% CD4, 75% to 90% CD8).

TCRdb itself ran the 5' RACE reads through MiXCR, one entry per CDR3 protein. The sample gives more than 15,000 distinct CDR3 sequences, about 4% of which show up once; more than 0.4% is in the top ten. Unmatched junction bases numbered 4, after V lost 6 bases and J lost 1 base. This CDR3 comprises 14 residues. Looked up from germline, CDR1 is SQVTM and CDR2 is ANQGSEA. By frequency in the sample, this clonotype is medium-sized (0.01 to 0.1%). J is TRBJ2-2 and V is TRBV29-1; 8 bases fit TRBD1. This specimen consisted of PBMCs, either bulk or a sorted T-cell subset (CD4+, CD8+, memory, or dextramer-sorted; not recorded which), obtained 15 days after the yellow fever booster vaccination. The receptor was isolated from a man between 25 and 39 years old who received the YFV17D yellow fever vaccine. The CDR3 here is CSVDGTGNTGELFF. CDR3 bases: TGCAGCGTGGATGGGACAGGGAACACCGGGGAGCTGTTTTTT.